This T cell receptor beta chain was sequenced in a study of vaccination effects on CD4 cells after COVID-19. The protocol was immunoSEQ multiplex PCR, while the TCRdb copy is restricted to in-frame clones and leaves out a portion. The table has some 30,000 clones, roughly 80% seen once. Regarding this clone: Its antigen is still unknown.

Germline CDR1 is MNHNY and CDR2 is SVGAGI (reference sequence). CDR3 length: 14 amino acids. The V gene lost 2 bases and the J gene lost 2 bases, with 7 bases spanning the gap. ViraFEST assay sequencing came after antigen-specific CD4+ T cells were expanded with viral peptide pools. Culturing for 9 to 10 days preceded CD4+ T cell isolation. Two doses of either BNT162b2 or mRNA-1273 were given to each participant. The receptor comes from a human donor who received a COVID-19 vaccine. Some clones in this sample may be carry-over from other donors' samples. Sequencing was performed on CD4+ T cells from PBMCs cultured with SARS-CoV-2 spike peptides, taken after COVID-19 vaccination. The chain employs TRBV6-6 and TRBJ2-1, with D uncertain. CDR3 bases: TGTGCCAGCAGTTACACTGGAACCTACAATGAGCAGTTCTTC. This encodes CASSYTGTYNEQFF.